The 8 T cell receptor beta chains listed next were all sequenced from one sample in a study of cytomegalovirus exposure and HLA in healthy donors. The PCR used 60 Vbeta and 13 Jbeta primers. TCRdb's table, derived via immunoSEQ multiplex PCR, lists solely in-frame clones and lacks some. This sample has 130,000 to 150,000 clones, with over 70% found just once. The specimen was PBMCs. These receptors all come from a male donor in good health and CMV-seronegative.

The chain joins TRBV7-2 to TRBJ2-3, with D perhaps matching TRBD2 (5 bases). Per the germline V gene, CDR1 is SGHTA and CDR2 is FQGNSA. There are 16 residues in the CDR3. Trimming removed 1 base from V and 5 bases from J, with 16 bases in between. CDR3 in amino acids: CASSLGILEGIDTQYF. DNA of the CDR3: TGTGCCAGCAGCTTAGGGATCCTAGAGGGCATAGATACGCAGTATTTT.

The chain employs TRBV2 and TRBJ1-4, with 9 positions matching TRBD1. The V and J ends lost 5 bases and 10 bases, in that order; junction bases with no gene match: 8. The CDR3 has 14 amino acids. Germline V gene data show CDR1 as SNHLY and CDR2 as FYNNEI. The CDR3 is CASSRKTGGGKLFF. The CDR3 DNA sequence: TGTGCCAGCAGTCGAAAGACAGGGGGAGGAAAACTGTTTTTT.

This clone was seen once. The chain joins TRBV4-3 to TRBJ1-2; TRBD1 matches 9 bases. CDR1 LGHNA and CDR2 YSLEER come from the germline V gene. The junction had 12 bases not matched to a gene; V was cut back by 1 base and J by 6 bases. The CDR3 has 17 amino acids. CDR3: CASSQATRDRDSHGYTF. CDR3 DNA sequence: TGCGCCAGCAGCCAAGCGACTCGGGACAGGGACTCTCATGGCTACACCTTC.

This clone occurred a few times. The chain has TRBV7-6 and TRBJ2-5; TRBD1 is a possible D gene (6 bases). The V gene lost 0 bases and the J gene lost 2 bases, with 16 bases spanning the gap. The length of the CDR3 is 17 residues. Germline CDR1 and CDR2: SGHVS and FNYEAQ. The CDR3 spells CASSLAPEDSDQETQYF. For the CDR3, the DNA is TGTGCCAGCAGCTTAGCGCCCGAGGACAGCGATCAAGAGACCCAGTACTTC.

The chain links TRBV28 to TRBJ1-6; no clear D. V was shortened by 11 bases and J by 6 bases, with 17 bases between the two germline ends. Germline V gene data show CDR1 as MDHEN and CDR2 as SYDVKM. This CDR3 region has 14 residues. The CDR3 nucleotides are TGTGCCCTACAAGAGGGAGGGATTAATTCACCCCTCCACTTT. This gives the protein CALQEGGINSPLHF.

This clone has only one observation. The chain joins TRBV19 to TRBJ2-3; 11 bases line up with TRBD2. The CDR3 is made up of 16 amino acids. V dropped 5 bases and J dropped 6; count of bases not matched to a gene: 10. Per germline, CDR1 LNHDA and CDR2 SQIVND (reference sequence). The CDR3 coding sequence is TGTGCCAGTAGTCACCAAACTAGCGGGGGCCGGGATACGCAGTATTTT. As protein: CASSHQTSGGRDTQYF. The whole variable domain, remainder taken from reference TRBV19 and TRBJ2-3, is DGGITQSPKYLFRKEGQNVTLSCEQNLNHDAMYWYRQDPGQGLRLIYYSQIVNDFQKGDIAEGYSVSREKKESFPLTVTSAQKNPTAFYLCASSHQTSGGRDTQYFGPGTRLTVL.

This clone was seen a few times. The V call is TRBV30, the J call TRBJ1-5; TRBD1 matches at 8 bases. Germline assignment: CDR1 GTSNPN and CDR2 SVGIG (reference sequence). Germline trimming cut 6 bases from V and 6 bases from J; bases unmatched to any gene: 4. The length of the CDR3 is 12 residues. The CDR3 sequence is CACRQGSQPQHF. The CDR3 DNA reads TGTGCCTGTCGACAGGGGAGTCAGCCCCAGCATTTT.

This clone was observed a single time. The chain has TRBV4-2 and TRBJ2-5, with 9 bases identical to TRBD2. Germline V gives CDR1 LGHNA, CDR2 YNFKEQ. V was pared by 1 base and J by 5 bases, with 8 bases of the junction left unmatched. The CDR3 is made up of 16 amino acids. DNA of the CDR3: TGTGCCAGCAGCCAAGTGGTAGCTAGCGGGAAGGAGACCCAGTACTTC. The encoded protein is CASSQVVASGKETQYF.